The 7 T cell receptor beta chains listed next were all sequenced from one sample in a study of blood T cell repertoires in COVID-19. Profiling relied on immunoSEQ multiplex PCR, and the TCRdb table lists in-frame clones only, not all of them. The sample consists of 200,000 or so clones, about 88% of them appearing once. Sequencing was done on a sample of peripheral blood. Receptors were obtained from a woman aged 35 to 49 who had recovered from COVID-19.

This rearrangement joins TRBV6-5 to TRBJ1-4, with D unclear. The CDR3 consists of 15 residues. V dropped 4 bases and J dropped 1 base, with 10 bases sitting between them. CDR1 and CDR2 (germline): MNHEY, SVGAGI. CDR3 sequence (DNA): TGTGCCAGCAGTTCCCAGGATCGAACTAATGAAAAACTGTTTTTT. Protein product: CASSSQDRTNEKLFF.

The chain carries TRBV19 and TRBJ1-1; unclear D gene. Germline CDR1 LNHDA, CDR2 SQIVND (reference sequence). Trimming took off 3 bases at V and 4 bases at J, with 12 bases between the two ends. There are 14 residues in the CDR3. The CDR3 bases are TGTGCCAGTAGTATGCTTCGGGGAGGCACTGAAGCTTTCTTT. Residues: CASSMLRGGTEAFF.

The chain is built from TRBV19 and TRBJ1-1; D gene ambiguous. This CDR3 comprises 11 residues. Germline V gives CDR1 LNHDA, CDR2 SQIVND (reference sequence). Trimming pared 5 bases from V and 10 bases from J, leaving 11 bases between. CDR3 bases: TGTGCCAGTAGTGCCGGGATAGGAGCTTTCTTT. This encodes CASSAGIGAFF.

The gene calls are TRBV3-1 (or the pseudogene TRBV3-2) and TRBJ1-4, with D uncertain. In germline, CDR1 is LGHDT, CDR2 YNNKEL (reference sequence). The length of the CDR3 is 15 residues. With 1 base removed from V and 5 bases from J, the gap between germline ends came to 11 bases. In DNA, the CDR3 is TGTGCCAGCAGCCAAGGCCTAGAGGCGAATGAAAAACTGTTTTTT. The encoded protein is CASSQGLEANEKLFF.

V usage is TRBV19 and J usage is TRBJ2-1, with 10 nucleotides matching TRBD2. Germline V gene data show CDR1 as LNHDA and CDR2 as SQIVND (reference sequence). V lost 5 bases and J lost 15; bases outside the gene matches: 13. The CDR3 length is 14 residues. The CDR3 DNA is TGTGCCAGTAGTCGGTCTAGCGGGAGTCCAAGTCGGTTCTTC. Translated, it gives CASSRSSGSPSRFF.

The chain recombines TRBV5-1 with TRBJ1-3, with 12 nucleotides matching TRBD1. Germline values: CDR1 SGHRS, CDR2 YFSETQ. The CDR3 has 17 amino acids. V was pared by 4 bases and J by 0 bases, with 5 bases of the junction left unmatched. CDR3 nucleotides: TGCGCCAGCAGCCAGGGACAGGGGGCCGGCTCTGGAAACACCATATATTTT. Protein: CASSQGQGAGSGNTIYF.

The V gene is TRBV2, the J gene TRBJ1-5, with TRBD1 matching 10 bases. After removal of 6 bases from V and 6 bases from J, the junction contained 5 bases not matched to a gene. There are 14 residues in the CDR3. Per germline, CDR1 SNHLY and CDR2 FYNNEI. CDR3 in DNA: TGTGCCAGCAGCCCCGGGACAGGGGCTCAGCCCCAGCATTTT. The encoded protein is CASSPGTGAQPQHF.